This T cell receptor (beta chain) comes out of a study of T cells in Graves' hyperthyroidism and ophthalmopathy. TCR beta CDR3 regions were amplified from RNA. Carried out on the TCR CDR3, a first-round RT-PCR used the HTBI primer set. TCRdb reprocessed the multiplex PCR reads with MiXCR, giving one entry per CDR3 protein. This sample carries some 420,000 distinct CDR3 sequences, roughly 13% of them seen once, and the ten largest clones take 5.3%. Study-wide results and caveats: Peripheral blood also featured most of the thyroid clonotypes expanded above 0.001.

CDR3 length equals 17 residues. After removal of 4 bases from V and 4 bases from J, the junction contained 13 bases not matched to a gene. The germline V gene encodes CDR1 LGHDT and CDR2 YNNKEL (reference sequence). This clonotype appeared many times. The target antigen is unknown. This chain joins TRBV3-1 and TRBJ1-1; 9 nucleotides agree with TRBD1. The sequencing sample was made of blood. The receptor's source is a woman aged 18 to 35 with Graves' hyperthyroidism. CDR3 nucleotide sequence: TGTGCCAGCAGCCCGCAATCTAGGACAGGGGCGGGCACTGAAGCTTTCTTT. Protein sequence: CASSPQSRTGAGTEAFF.